Following are 32 T cell receptor beta chains from one sample sequenced in a study of metastatic and nonmetastatic thyroid tumors. TCRdb ran MiXCR on the PCR reads. The table records more than 15,000 clones, around a quarter of them present only once. Patients had received no treatment of any kind before thyroid surgery. The material sequenced was blood. The receptors were sampled from a female donor with papillary thyroid cancer or a benign thyroid nodule (not recorded which). Some clones in this sample may be carry-over from other donors' samples.

In its sample, this clone was seen a few times. V and J are TRBV2 and TRBJ2-2; D is unclear. The CDR3 contains 15 residues. The V and J ends lost 7 bases and 3 bases respectively, with 15 bases between them. The germline gives CDR1 SNHLY, CDR2 FYNNEI. The CDR3 spells CASTDAKGYTGELFF. CDR3 bases: TGTGCCAGCACCGACGCCAAGGGATACACCGGGGAGCTGTTTTTT.

In regard to this clone: An end of the junction differs from the germline gene, which may be a read error. J is TRBJ2-3 and V is TRBV11-2; TRBD2 matches 8 bases. Germline V CDR1 and CDR2: SGHAT, FQNNGV. The CDR3 is made up of 15 amino acids. The DNA for the CDR3 is TGTGCCAGCAGTCATACTAGCGGATTCACAGATACGCATTATTTT. This sequence encodes CASSHTSGFTDTHYF. Together with reference TRBV11-2 and TRBJ2-3, the CDR3 gives the full variable domain: EAGVAQSPRYKIIEKRQSVAFWCNPISGHATLYWYQQILGQGPKLLIQFQNNGVVDDSQLPKDRFSAERLKGVDSTLKIQPAKLEDSAVYLCASSHTSGFTDTHYFGPGTRLTVL.

The chain recombines TRBV3-1 with TRBJ1-2; D is ambiguous. V dropped 3 bases and J dropped 4 bases, with 12 bases sitting between them. This CDR3 comprises 14 residues. The germline gives CDR1 LGHDT, CDR2 YNNKEL (reference sequence). CDR3 residues: CASSHPPDLYGYTF. CDR3 in DNA: TGTGCCAGCAGCCACCCGCCCGACCTCTATGGCTACACCTTC.

By its share, this clone is medium-sized (0.01 to 0.1%). V and J are TRBV6-4 and TRBJ2-3, with TRBD2 matching 7 bases. Germline V gives CDR1 MRHNA, CDR2 SNTAGT. V was clipped by 2 bases and J by 1 base; unmatched bases: 0. The length of the CDR3 is 14 residues. CDR3 in DNA: TGTGCCAGCAGTGACACTAGCGGCACAGATACGCAGTATTTT. This translates into CASSDTSGTDTQYF.

The rearrangement links TRBV18 to TRBJ1-2, with 8 bases aligning to TRBD1. The CDR3 totals 12 residues. The germline V gene has CDR1 KGHSH and CDR2 LQKENI. J was trimmed by 6 bases and V by 6 bases; bases with no gene match: 3. DNA of the CDR3: TGTGCCAGCTCCGGGACAGGCGATGGCTACACCTTC. Its translation: CASSGTGDGYTF.

In its sample, this clone was seen a few times. This chain connects TRBV28 to TRBJ2-1, with TRBD1 matching over 11 bases. J lost 4 bases, V lost 8 bases, and 7 bases had no gene match. Germline V gene lookup returns CDR1 MDHEN and CDR2 SYDVKM. The CDR3 loop spans 15 amino acids. The CDR3 DNA follows: TGTGCCAGCGTGTGGACAGGGGGCTCGTACAATGAGCAGTTCTTC. This translates into CASVWTGGSYNEQFF.

This clone was seen many times. The V gene is TRBV20-1, the J gene TRBJ2-1, with 10 bases aligning to TRBD2. Germline-derived CDR1 and CDR2 are DFQATT and SNEGSKA (reference sequence). V trimming: 5 bases; J trimming: 4 bases; junction bases outside the gene matches: 2. The CDR3 contains 13 residues. The CDR3 DNA is TGCAGTGCTCGGACTAGCGGTTACAATGAGCAGTTCTTC. It specifies CSARTSGYNEQFF.

This clone was detected only a few times. At one of its ends the junction is not consistent with the germline gene, which may arise from a read error. This chain links TRBV6-4 with TRBJ2-2; D tentatively fits TRBD1 or TRBD2 (5 bases each). Per the germline V gene, CDR1 is MRHNA and CDR2 is SNTAGT. The CDR3 spans 14 residues. The CDR3 region is CASRRDVGTWELFF. Written as DNA, the CDR3 is TGTGCCAGCCGAAGGGACGTCGGCACCTGGGAGCTTTTTTTT.

The rearrangement links TRBV4-1 to TRBJ1-1, with D perhaps TRBD1 (6 bases). V was pared by 1 base and J by 6 bases, with 9 bases between. Germline CDR1 and CDR2: MGHRA and YSYEKL. This CDR3 contains 13 residues. The CDR3, as DNA: TGCGCCAGCAGCCAAGGGGGGGGCCCTGAAGCTTTCTTT. This encodes CASSQGGGPEAFF.

This clone was observed a handful of times. The rearrangement uses TRBV12-3 or TRBV12-4 and TRBJ1-5; TRBD1 aligns across 8 bases. CDR3 length equals 15 residues. V lost 7 bases to trimming and J lost 6 bases; unmatched junction nucleotides: 11. The CDR3 spells CASNQEGQGSQPQHF. CDR3 in DNA: TGTGCCAGCAACCAGGAAGGACAGGGCAGTCAGCCCCAGCATTTT.

This clone was counted many times. This rearrangement joins TRBV30 to TRBJ2-6; D gene ambiguous. The CDR3 covers 14 residues. Trimming removed 1 base at V and 0 bases at J, with 4 bases between. CDR1 is GTSNPN and CDR2 is SVGIG in the germline V gene (reference sequence). This CDR3 reads CAWSEGSGANVLTF. The DNA of the CDR3 is TGTGCCTGGAGTGAGGGCTCTGGGGCCAACGTCCTGACTTTC. The full variable domain, rest sourced from reference TRBV30 and TRBJ2-6, is SQTIHQWPATLVQPVGSPLSLECTVEGTSNPNLYWYRQAAGRGLQLLFYSVGIGQISSEVPQNLSASRPQDRQFILSSKKLLLSDSGFYLCAWSEGSGANVLTFGAGSRLTVL.

This clone showed up many times. The rearrangement uses TRBV2 and TRBJ2-3, with a weak D call TRBD2 (5 bases). The germline V gene encodes CDR1 SNHLY and CDR2 FYNNEI. The CDR3 runs 15 residues. Deletions cut 6 bases from V and 0 bases from J, with 13 bases between. This CDR3 is CASRPRDQSTDTQYF. The CDR3 bases are TGTGCCAGCAGACCGAGGGATCAGAGCACAGATACGCAGTATTTT.

In its sample, this clone was seen many times. V is TRBV7-2 and J is TRBJ2-2, with D perhaps matching TRBD1 (5 bases). From germline, CDR1 is SGHTA and CDR2 FQGNSA. V was shortened by 3 bases and J by 5 bases, with 25 bases between the two germline ends. The CDR3 consists of 19 residues. CDR3 bases: TGTGCCAGCAGCTTCCTCAGCACCACAGGTCTAGGTTTGACCGGGGAGCTGTTTTTT. Translated, it gives CASSFLSTTGLGLTGELFF. The whole variable domain, filled in from reference TRBV7-2 and TRBJ2-2, reads GAGVSQSPSNKVTEKGKDVELRCDPISGHTALYWYRQSLGQGLEFLIYFQGNSAPDKSGLPSDRFSAERTGGSVSTLTIQRTQQEDSAVYLCASSFLSTTGLGLTGELFFGEGSRLTVL.

This sequence joins TRBV6-1 and TRBJ2-1, with TRBD2 identical over 14 bases. V shed 5 bases, J shed 15 bases, and the junction held 6 bases outside the gene matches. CDR1 is MNHNS and CDR2 is SASEGT in the germline V gene. The CDR3 runs to 13 residues. The CDR3 sequence: CASSHGTSGSRFF. The CDR3 coding sequence is TGTGCCAGCAGTCATGGGACTAGCGGGAGTCGGTTCTTC.

V and J are TRBV7-8 and TRBJ2-1; 7 nucleotides match TRBD2. The germline V gene encodes CDR1 SGHVS and CDR2 FQNEAQ. The CDR3 loop spans 15 amino acids. V trimming: 1 base; J trimming: 5 bases; junction bases outside the gene matches: 5. The CDR3 region is CASSLGPSGDNEQFF. As DNA, the CDR3 is TGTGCCAGCAGCTTAGGGCCTAGCGGAGACAATGAGCAGTTCTTC.

This clone was seen a handful of times. This chain connects TRBV19 to TRBJ2-1; D possibly corresponds to TRBD2 (6 bases). The germline V gene has CDR1 LNHDA and CDR2 SQIVND (reference sequence). Trimming removed 10 bases at V and 6 bases at J, with 19 bases between. The CDR3 has 14 residues. CDR3 amino acids: CAKTRREKINEQFF. The CDR3 bases are TGTGCCAAGACAAGGAGGGAGAAGATCAATGAGCAGTTCTTC.

This clone is categorized as medium-sized. The V and J genes are TRBV10-2 and TRBJ2-7; D remains ambiguous. Trimming cost V 6 bases and J 2 bases, with 8 bases left between them. This CDR3 spans 12 amino acids. CDR1 WSHSY and CDR2 SAAADI come from the germline V gene. The CDR3 DNA sequence: TGCGCCAGCAGGTCGGCCGCCTACGAGCAGTACTTC. Its translation: CASRSAAYEQYF.

There are a few counts of this clone. The genes are TRBV11-2 and TRBJ2-7, with 9 bases lining up with TRBD2. Losses at the gene ends were 3 bases for V and 7 bases for J; bases not matched to a gene: 16. This CDR3 is built from 17 residues. Germline CDR1 reads SGHAT; CDR2 reads FQNNGV. The chain's CDR3 is CASSFTFSGRVLGEQYF. The CDR3 bases are TGTGCCAGCAGCTTTACCTTTAGCGGGAGAGTCTTGGGAGAGCAGTACTTC. The whole variable domain, filled in from reference TRBV11-2 and TRBJ2-7, reads EAGVAQSPRYKIIEKRQSVAFWCNPISGHATLYWYQQILGQGPKLLIQFQNNGVVDDSQLPKDRFSAERLKGVDSTLKIQPAKLEDSAVYLCASSFTFSGRVLGEQYFGPGTRLTVT.

This clone appeared a few times. This may arise from a read error, as a much more abundant clone is one base away. CDR3 nucleotide sequence: TGTGCCGGCAGCTTGGGACAGGGGGCGCCTGAAAAACTGTTTTTT. Amino acid sequence: CAGSLGQGAPEKLFF. The chain has TRBV11-3 and TRBJ1-4, with 12 bases identical to TRBD1. The CDR3 has 15 residues. The germline V gene encodes CDR1 SGHNT and CDR2 YENEEA.

The CDR3 loop is CATSRSLMNTEAFF. CDR3 coding DNA: TGTGCCACCAGCCGGTCCCTAATGAACACTGAAGCTTTCTTT. The chain recombines TRBV15 with TRBJ1-1; no reliable D call. The V end lost 5 bases, the J end lost 0 bases, and 10 bases lay between the germline ends. Looked up from germline, CDR1 is LNHNV and CDR2 is YYDKDF (reference sequence). This CDR3 spans 14 amino acids.

V is TRBV18 and J is TRBJ1-1; maybe TRBD1 (6 bases). This CDR3 is built from 15 residues. Trimming stripped 6 bases from V and 7 bases from J, with 21 bases between. Looked up from germline, CDR1 is KGHSH and CDR2 is LQKENI. The CDR3 DNA reads as TGTGCCAGCTCCCGACTTTTGGACAGAATGGATGAAGCTTTCTTT. Its protein is CASSRLLDRMDEAFF.

In its sample, this clone was seen many times. The chain has TRBV20-1 and TRBJ2-7; 7 bases map to TRBD1. With 5 bases clipped from V and 2 bases from J, the junction kept 3 bases outside the gene matches. The CDR3 sequence is 12 residues long. CDR1 and CDR2 from the germline V gene are DFQATT and SNEGSKA (reference sequence). The CDR3 region is CSASGQTYEQYF. The CDR3 DNA reads as TGCAGTGCTTCGGGACAGACCTACGAGCAGTACTTC.

This chain joins TRBV20-1 and TRBJ2-3, with D hard to call. The V and J ends lost 3 bases and 2 bases respectively, with 6 bases between them. The CDR3 is 12 residues long. From germline, CDR1 is DFQATT and CDR2 SNEGSKA (reference sequence). The CDR3 coding sequence is TGCAGTGCTAGGGGATCCACAGATACGCAGTATTTT. Translating gives CSARGSTDTQYF.

The J gene is TRBJ2-3, the V gene TRBV11-1; the match to TRBD2 covers 13 bases. CDR1 is SGHAT and CDR2 is FQDESV in the germline V gene (reference sequence). The junction had 10 bases not matched to a gene; V was cut back by 5 bases and J by 2 bases. The CDR3 is made up of 18 amino acids. The CDR3 reads CASSPGLAGTPNTDTQYF. The CDR3 DNA reads TGTGCCAGCAGCCCGGGACTAGCGGGGACTCCAAACACAGATACGCAGTATTTT. The full variable domain, in which reference TRBV11-1 and TRBJ2-3 provide the parts outside the CDR3, is EAEVAQSPRYKITEKSQAVAFWCDPISGHATLYWYRQILGQGPELLVQFQDESVVDDSQLPKDRFSAERLKGVDSTLKIQPAELGDSAMYLCASSPGLAGTPNTDTQYFGPGTRLTVL.

This clone came up a few times. The J gene is TRBJ2-7, the V gene TRBV4-3; TRBD1 is a possible D gene (6 bases). Germline V gene lookup returns CDR1 LGHNA and CDR2 YSLEER. V dropped 0 bases and J dropped 4 bases, with 13 bases sitting between them. The CDR3 length is 15 residues. CDR3 loop: CASSQEGARGYEQYF. In DNA, the CDR3 is TGCGCCAGCAGCCAAGAGGGGGCCAGGGGATACGAGCAGTACTTC.

V and J are TRBV6-1 and TRBJ1-2, with D maybe TRBD1 (6 bases). CDR1 MNHNS and CDR2 SASEGT come from the germline V gene. This CDR3 spans 14 amino acids. V was cut by 5 bases and J by 4 bases, with 14 bases left in between. CDR3 coding DNA: TGTGCCAGCAGTCGTGCAGGGGCCGGCTATGGCTACACCTTC. This translates into CASSRAGAGYGYTF.

This clone ranks as medium-sized (0.01 to 0.1%). The chain employs TRBV20-1 and TRBJ2-7; D not certain. The germline gives CDR1 DFQATT, CDR2 SNEGSKA (reference sequence). This CDR3 is 14 amino acids long. The ends were cut back, 1 base at V and 1 base at J, with 11 bases in the middle. Written as DNA, the CDR3 is TGCAGTGCTAGAGTTCACGGAAGTTCCTACGAGCAGTACTTC. This sequence encodes CSARVHGSSYEQYF.

There are many counts of this clone. Just one base apart from a much larger clone, this may be a read error. The same CDR3 is also encoded by other DNA sequences in this sample. The chain is built from TRBV12-3 or TRBV12-4 and TRBJ2-7; a weak D match, TRBD1 (5 bases). V was cut by 9 bases and J by 1 base, with 13 bases left in between. This CDR3 spans 13 amino acids. The CDR3, as DNA: TGTGCCAGTCGTGGGGCTGGGTCCTACGAGCAGTACTTC. Encoded protein: CASRGAGSYEQYF.

Concerning this clone itself: The junction departs from germline at one end; a sequencing error may be responsible. This chain links TRBV27 with TRBJ2-3; 8 bases are shared with TRBD2. The CDR3 runs to 18 residues. CDR1 MNHEY and CDR2 SMNVEV come from the germline V gene (reference sequence). The CDR3 here is CASSLRYIGRARTYTQYF. CDR3 in DNA: TGTGCCAGCAGTTTAAGGTACATCGGGAGGGCTCGCACATATACGCAGTATTTT.

This clone was seen many times. The sample has other DNA sequences that encode this CDR3 too. The chain joins TRBV30 to TRBJ1-5, with D possibly being TRBD1 (5 bases). Germline assignment: CDR1 GTSNPN and CDR2 SVGIG (reference sequence). The germline V and J ends were trimmed by 2 bases and 7 bases, with 9 bases remaining between them. CDR3 size: 12 residues. The CDR3 region has the DNA TGTGCCTGGAGTCAGGGTCCCCAGCCCCAGCATTTT. Residues: CAWSQGPQPQHF.

The chain couples TRBV5-1 to TRBJ2-7, with TRBD2 matching 14 bases. Germline trimming cut 4 bases from V and 5 bases from J; bases unmatched to any gene: 8. CDR1 is SGHRS, CDR2 YFSETQ, per germline. There are 16 residues in the CDR3. CDR3 DNA: TGCGCCAGCAGCCCCTGGGGACTAGCGGGAGCTGACGAGCAGTACTTC. Amino acid sequence: CASSPWGLAGADEQYF. Full variable domain (outside the CDR3, taken from reference TRBV5-1 and TRBJ2-7): KAGVTQTPRYLIKTRGQQVTLSCSPISGHRSVSWYQQTPGQGLQFLFEYFSETQRNKGNFPGRFSGRQFSNSRSEMNVSTLELGDSALYLCASSPWGLAGADEQYFGPGTRLTVT.

In its sample, this clone was seen many times. The chain recombines TRBV11-2 with TRBJ1-3; no clear D. V was shortened by 2 bases and J by 0 bases, with 2 bases between the two germline ends. The germline V gene has CDR1 SGHAT and CDR2 FQNNGV. The CDR3 is 13 residues long. The CDR3 protein is CASSLTSGNTIYF. The CDR3 DNA follows: TGTGCCAGCAGCTTAACCTCTGGAAACACCATATATTTT.